In its sample, the clone carrying this TCR beta chain was seen many times. TCRdb analysed the 5' RACE reads with MiXCR anew, one entry per CDR3 protein. The sample lists about 22,000 distinct CDR3 sequences, around 5.2% occurring once. This entry is derived from a study of T cells after yellow fever vaccination. Study overall: Staining for CD3, CD45RA, CCR7 and CD95 enabled sorting of EM, EMRA, CM and Tscm memory subsets. The study's findings and limits: Contaminants from the bulk population, in the form of abundant clonotypes, could be found in FACS-sorted repertoires. It was a small share of clonotypes that appeared in both CD4 and CD8 compartments.

This TCR was sampled from a man between 18 and 35 years old who received the YFV17D yellow fever vaccine. This sample comprised PBMCs, either bulk or a sorted T-cell subset (CD4+, CD8+, memory, or dextramer-sorted; not recorded which), obtained around 45 days after the first yellow fever vaccination.

In DNA, the CDR3 is TGTGCCAGCTCACCATCGCTGATCCGGGGTGGGGACACAGATACGCAGTATTTT. Its translation: CASSPSLIRGGDTDTQYF. This chain joins TRBV18 and TRBJ2-3; possibly TRBD2 for D (5 bases). V was shortened by 2 bases and J by 2 bases, with 20 bases between the two germline ends. The CDR3 is 18 residues long. Germline CDR1 KGHSH, CDR2 LQKENI.